The clone carrying this T cell receptor beta chain was counted once. In germline, CDR1 is MDHEN, CDR2 SYDVKM. The V gene lost 4 bases and the J gene lost 5 bases, with 23 bases spanning the gap. This CDR3 is built from 17 residues. The record originates from a study of blood T cell repertoires in COVID-19. In the authors' workflow: Researchers report that nucleated cell counts were estimated from reference gene primer amplification. Sequenced by immunoSEQ multiplex PCR; TCRdb stores in-frame clones only, minus some. V, J and clone size are those of that table, while D and trimming were read from the DNA. The sample includes about 75,000 clones, 75% to 90% of them seen just once.

The TCR was taken from a man older than 75 with COVID-19, enrolled during active disease. The rearrangement joins TRBV28 to TRBJ1-2; D is unresolved. Sequencing was carried out using peripheral blood. CDR3 DNA sequence: TGTGCCAGCAGTTCTTTCATCGTACCCGGGCGGAGGTATGGCTACACCTTC. Amino acids: CASSSFIVPGRRYGYTF.